This T cell receptor (beta chain) came from a study of vaccination effects on CD4 cells after COVID-19. About the research overall: Both late and early after vaccination, a few convalescent patients were sampled.

The repertoire was sequenced with immunoSEQ multiplex PCR; TCRdb's copy has only in-frame clones and lacks some. In the table there are roughly 35,000 clones, roughly four fifths of which are singletons. The V gene lost 5 bases and the J gene lost 7 bases, with 9 bases spanning the gap. Germline V gene sequence: CDR1 MNHEY, CDR2 SVGEGT. The CDR3 loop spans 12 amino acids. With regard to this clone: Its antigen is as yet unknown.

Culturing for roughly 9 days preceded CD4+ T cell isolation. From March to December 2020, the person had a SARS-CoV-2 infection that was confirmed by PCR. The vaccine given was either BNT162b2 or mRNA-1273, in two doses. This chain connects TRBV6-2 or TRBV6-3 to TRBJ2-1; D remains unclear. The sequenced sample was CD4+ T cells from PBMCs cultured without peptide, obtained after COVID-19 vaccination. The receptor comes from a human donor who had a prior SARS-CoV-2 infection. The CDR3 sequence: CASSGRRNEQFF. CDR3 DNA sequence: TGTGCCAGCAGTGGACGTAGGAATGAGCAGTTCTTC.